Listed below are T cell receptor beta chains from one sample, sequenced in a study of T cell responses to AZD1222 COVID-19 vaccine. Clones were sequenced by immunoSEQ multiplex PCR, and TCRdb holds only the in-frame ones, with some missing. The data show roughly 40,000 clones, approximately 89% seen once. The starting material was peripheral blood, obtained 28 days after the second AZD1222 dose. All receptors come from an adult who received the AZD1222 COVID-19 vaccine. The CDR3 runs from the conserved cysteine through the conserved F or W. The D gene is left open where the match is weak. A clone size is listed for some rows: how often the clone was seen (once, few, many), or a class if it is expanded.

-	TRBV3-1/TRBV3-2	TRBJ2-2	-	TGTGCCAGCAGCCAAGTACCCGGGTTGGGCACCGGGGAGCTGTTTTTT	CASSQVPGLGTGELFF
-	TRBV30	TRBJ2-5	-	TGTGCCTGGAGTGCAAGTTTGGAGACCCAGTACTTC	CAWSASLETQYF
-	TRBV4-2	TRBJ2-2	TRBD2	TGTGCCAGCAGCCGAATGGGAGGGCGGACTGACGGGGAGCTGTTTTTT	CASSRMGGRTDGELFF
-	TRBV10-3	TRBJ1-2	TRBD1	TGTGCCATCACCGCCGACAGGGACCCCCACTATGGCTACACCTTC	CAITADRDPHYGYTF
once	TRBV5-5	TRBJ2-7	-	TGTGCCAGCAGCTCCACGGGCTACGAGCAGTACTTC	CASSSTGYEQYF
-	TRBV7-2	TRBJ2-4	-	TGTGCCAGCAAATCCTTTGCCGAAAACATTCAGTACTTC	CASKSFAENIQYF
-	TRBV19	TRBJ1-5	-	TGTGCCAGTAGTAAGGTCGGACTTATGGGCAATCAGCCCCAGCATTTT	CASSKVGLMGNQPQHF
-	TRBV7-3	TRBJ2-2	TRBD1	TGTGCCAGCAGCTTAGTTTACAGGGGGCGTAGAACCGGGGAGCTGTTTTTT	CASSLVYRGRRTGELFF
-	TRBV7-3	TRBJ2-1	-	TGTGCCAGCAGTGTCAGGGGGGCGAACAATGAGCAGTTCTTC	CASSVRGANNEQFF
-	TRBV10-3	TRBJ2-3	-	TGTGCCATCAGTGAGGGTCAAACGGTTTCAGATACGCAGTATTTT	CAISEGQTVSDTQYF
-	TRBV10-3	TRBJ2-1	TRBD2	TGTGCCATCAGTGAGTCTGGTCTAGCGGGGGGGAATGAGCAGTTCTTC	CAISESGLAGGNEQFF
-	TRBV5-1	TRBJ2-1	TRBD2	TGCGCCAGCAGCCCTAGCGGGGCCGCCTACAATGAGCAGTTCTTC	CASSPSGAAYNEQFF
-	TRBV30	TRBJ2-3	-	TGTGCCTGGAGTACGGGGCACGCAGATACGCAGTATTTT	CAWSTGHADTQYF
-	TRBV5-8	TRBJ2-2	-	TGTGCCAGCAGCCCGGTGATGGGGGCCGCGAACACCGGGGAGCTGTTTTTT	CASSPVMGAANTGELFF
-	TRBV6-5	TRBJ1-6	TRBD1	TGTGCCAGCATCAGGGACAGGGTAAATTCACCCCTCCACTTT	CASIRDRVNSPLHF
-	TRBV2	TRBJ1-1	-	TGTGCCAGCAACAGGGCCCAAATTTCGGGGGCTTTCTTT	CASNRAQISGAFF
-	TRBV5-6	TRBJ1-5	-	TGTGCCAGCAGCTTTTCCCTAAGCAATCAGCCCCAGCATTTT	CASSFSLSNQPQHF
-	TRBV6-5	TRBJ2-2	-	TGTGCCAGCAGACCCTCAGGGGCCGTCGGGGAGCTGTTTTTT	CASRPSGAVGELFF
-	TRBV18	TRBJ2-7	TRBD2	TGTGCCAGCTCCCCCGAGGGTTTATTTGGCGGGAGGGGGAGCGAGCAGTACTTC	CASSPEGLFGGRGSEQYF
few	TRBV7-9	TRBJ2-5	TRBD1	TGTGCCAGCAGCTTAGGCACAGGGGTTCATGAGACCCAGTACTTC	CASSLGTGVHETQYF
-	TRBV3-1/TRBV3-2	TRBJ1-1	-	TGTGCCAGCAGCCAAGAAAAATGGCGTAGCACTGAAGCTTTCTTT	CASSQEKWRSTEAFF
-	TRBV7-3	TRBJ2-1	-	TGTGCCAGCAGCTTACGGCCAAAGGGTGAGCAGTTCTTC	CASSLRPKGEQFF
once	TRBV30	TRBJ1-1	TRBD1	TGTGCCTGGAGTATGGAAGACAGGGTGCGCCCGAACACTGAAGCTTTCTTT	CAWSMEDRVRPNTEAFF